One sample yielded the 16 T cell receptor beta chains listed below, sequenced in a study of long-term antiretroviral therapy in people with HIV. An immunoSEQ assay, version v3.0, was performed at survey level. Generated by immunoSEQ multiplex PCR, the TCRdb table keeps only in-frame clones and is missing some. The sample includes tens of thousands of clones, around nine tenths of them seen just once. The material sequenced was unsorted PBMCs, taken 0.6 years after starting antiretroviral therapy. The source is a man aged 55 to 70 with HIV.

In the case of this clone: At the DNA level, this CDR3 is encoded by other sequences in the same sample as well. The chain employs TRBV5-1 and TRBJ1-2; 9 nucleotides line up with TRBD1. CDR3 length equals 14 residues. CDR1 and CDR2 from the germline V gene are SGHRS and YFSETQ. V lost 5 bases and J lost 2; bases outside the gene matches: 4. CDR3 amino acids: CASSTGQGNYGYTF. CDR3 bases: TGCGCCAGCAGTACCGGACAGGGGAACTATGGCTACACCTTC.

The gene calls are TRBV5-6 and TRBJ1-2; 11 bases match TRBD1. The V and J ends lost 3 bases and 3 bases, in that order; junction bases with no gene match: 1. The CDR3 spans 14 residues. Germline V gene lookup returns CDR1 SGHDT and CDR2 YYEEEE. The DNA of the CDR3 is TGTGCCAGCAGCTGGGACAGGGGGGACTATGGCTACACCTTC. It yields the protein CASSWDRGDYGYTF.

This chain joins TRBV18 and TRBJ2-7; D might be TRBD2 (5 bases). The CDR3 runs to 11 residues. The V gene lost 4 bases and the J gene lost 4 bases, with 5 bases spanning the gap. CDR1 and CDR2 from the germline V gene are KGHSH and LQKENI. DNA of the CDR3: TGTGCCAGCTCACGAGGGTACGAGCAGTACTTC. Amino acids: CASSRGYEQYF.

In nucleotides, the CDR3 is TGCGCCAGCAGCCTCGGGACAGTAAACACCGGGGAGCTGTTTTTT. Encoded protein: CASSLGTVNTGELFF. The chain recombines TRBV4-3 with TRBJ2-2; 7 bases are a match to TRBD1. The CDR3 consists of 15 residues. CDR1 and CDR2 (germline): LGHNA, YSLEER. The V and J ends lost 4 bases and 2 bases, in that order; junction bases with no gene match: 4.

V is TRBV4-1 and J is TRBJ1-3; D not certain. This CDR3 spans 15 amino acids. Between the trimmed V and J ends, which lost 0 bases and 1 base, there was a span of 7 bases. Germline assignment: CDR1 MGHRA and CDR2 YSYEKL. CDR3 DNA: TGCGCCAGCAGCCAAGAAGCACCATCTGGAAACACCATATATTTT. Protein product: CASSQEAPSGNTIYF.

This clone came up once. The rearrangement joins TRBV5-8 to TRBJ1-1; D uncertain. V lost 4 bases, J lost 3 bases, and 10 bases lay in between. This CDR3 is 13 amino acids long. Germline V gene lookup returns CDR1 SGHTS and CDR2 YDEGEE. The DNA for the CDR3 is TGTGCCAGCAGCCTCGAGAGGGACACTGAAGCTTTCTTT. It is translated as CASSLERDTEAFF.

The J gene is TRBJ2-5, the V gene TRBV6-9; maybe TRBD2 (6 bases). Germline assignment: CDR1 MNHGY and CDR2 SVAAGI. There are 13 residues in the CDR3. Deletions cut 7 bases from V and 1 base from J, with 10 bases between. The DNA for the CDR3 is TGTGCCAGCACCGGGACTTTCCAAGAGACCCAGTACTTC. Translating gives CASTGTFQETQYF.

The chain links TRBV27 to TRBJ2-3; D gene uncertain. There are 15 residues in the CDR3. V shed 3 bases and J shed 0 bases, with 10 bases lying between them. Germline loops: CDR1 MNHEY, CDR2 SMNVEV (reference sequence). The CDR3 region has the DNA TGTGCCAGCAGTTTCTCCCCTTCTAGCACAGATACGCAGTATTTT. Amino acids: CASSFSPSSTDTQYF.

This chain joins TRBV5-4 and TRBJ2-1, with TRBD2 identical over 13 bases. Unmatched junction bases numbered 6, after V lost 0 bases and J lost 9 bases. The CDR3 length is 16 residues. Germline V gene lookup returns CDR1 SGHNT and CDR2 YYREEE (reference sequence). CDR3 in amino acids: CASSLGTSGRLGEQFF. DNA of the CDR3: TGTGCCAGCAGCTTGGGGACTAGCGGGAGACTGGGTGAGCAGTTCTTC.

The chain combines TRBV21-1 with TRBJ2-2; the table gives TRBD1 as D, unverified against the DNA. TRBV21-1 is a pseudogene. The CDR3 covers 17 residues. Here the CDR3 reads CASSKGGKDSLAGELFF. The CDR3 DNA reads TGTGCCAGCAGCAAAGGGGGGAAGGACAGTTTAGCCGGGGAGCTGTTTTTT.

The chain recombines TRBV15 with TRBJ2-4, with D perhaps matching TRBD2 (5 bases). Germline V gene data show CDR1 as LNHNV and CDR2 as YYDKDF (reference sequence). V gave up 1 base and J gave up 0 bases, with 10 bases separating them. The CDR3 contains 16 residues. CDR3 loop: CATSRVRVLAKNIQYF. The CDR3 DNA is TGTGCCACCAGCAGAGTGCGGGTCCTAGCCAAAAACATTCAGTACTTC.

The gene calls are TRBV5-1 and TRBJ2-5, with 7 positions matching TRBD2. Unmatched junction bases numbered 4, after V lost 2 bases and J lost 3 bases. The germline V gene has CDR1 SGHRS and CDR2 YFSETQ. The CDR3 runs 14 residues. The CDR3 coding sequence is TGCGCCAGCAGCTTCTCTAGCGGAGAAGAGACCCAGTACTTC. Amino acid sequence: CASSFSSGEETQYF.

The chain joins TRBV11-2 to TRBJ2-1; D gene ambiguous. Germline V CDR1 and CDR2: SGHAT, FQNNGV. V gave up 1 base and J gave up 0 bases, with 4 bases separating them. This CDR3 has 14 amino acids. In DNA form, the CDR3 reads TGTGCCAGCAGCTTAGCTAGCTCCTACAATGAGCAGTTCTTC. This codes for CASSLASSYNEQFF.

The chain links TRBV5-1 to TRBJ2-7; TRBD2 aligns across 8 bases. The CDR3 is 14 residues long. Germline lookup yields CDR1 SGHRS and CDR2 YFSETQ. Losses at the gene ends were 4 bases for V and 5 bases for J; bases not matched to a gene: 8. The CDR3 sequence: CASSTPGGRHEQYF. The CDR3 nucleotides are TGCGCCAGCAGCACCCCGGGGGGGCGCCACGAGCAGTACTTC.

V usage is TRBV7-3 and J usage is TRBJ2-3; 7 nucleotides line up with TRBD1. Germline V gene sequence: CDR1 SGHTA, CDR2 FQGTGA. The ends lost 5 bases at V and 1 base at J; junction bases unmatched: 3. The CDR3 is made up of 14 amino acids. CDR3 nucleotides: TGTGCCAGCAGCACCGACAGGGGCACAGATACGCAGTATTTT. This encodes CASSTDRGTDTQYF.

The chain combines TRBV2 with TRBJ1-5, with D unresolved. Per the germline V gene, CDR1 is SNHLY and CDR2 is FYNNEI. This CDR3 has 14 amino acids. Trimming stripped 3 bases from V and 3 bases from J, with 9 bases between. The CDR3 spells CASSELADNQPQHF. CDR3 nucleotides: TGTGCCAGCAGTGAGTTGGCAGACAATCAGCCCCAGCATTTT. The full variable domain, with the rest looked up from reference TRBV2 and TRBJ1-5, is EPEVTQTPSHQVTQMGQEVILRCVPISNHLYFYWYRQILGQKVEFLVSFYNNEISEKSEIFDDQFSVERPDGSNFTLKIRSTKLEDSAMYFCASSELADNQPQHFGDGTRLSIL.